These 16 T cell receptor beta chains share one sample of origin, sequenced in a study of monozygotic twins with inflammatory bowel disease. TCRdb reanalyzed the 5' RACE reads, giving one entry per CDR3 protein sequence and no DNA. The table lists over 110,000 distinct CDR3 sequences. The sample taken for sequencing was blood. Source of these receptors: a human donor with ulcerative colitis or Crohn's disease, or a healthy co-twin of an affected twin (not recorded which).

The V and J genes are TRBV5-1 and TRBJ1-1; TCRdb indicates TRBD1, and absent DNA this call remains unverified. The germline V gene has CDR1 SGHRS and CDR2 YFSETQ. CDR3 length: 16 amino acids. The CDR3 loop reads CASSLDIWDSNTEAFF.

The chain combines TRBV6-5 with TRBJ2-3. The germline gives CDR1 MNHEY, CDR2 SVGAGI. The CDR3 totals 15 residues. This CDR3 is CASSYQPSSTDTQYF.

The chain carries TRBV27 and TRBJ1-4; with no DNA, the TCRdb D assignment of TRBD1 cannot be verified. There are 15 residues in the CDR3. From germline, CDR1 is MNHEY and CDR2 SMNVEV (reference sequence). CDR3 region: CASTGQGAGNEKLFF.

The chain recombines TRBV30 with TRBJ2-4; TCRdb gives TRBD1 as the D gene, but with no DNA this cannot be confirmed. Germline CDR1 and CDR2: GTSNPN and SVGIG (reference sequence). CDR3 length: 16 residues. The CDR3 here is CAWSRRRDSLLNIQYF.

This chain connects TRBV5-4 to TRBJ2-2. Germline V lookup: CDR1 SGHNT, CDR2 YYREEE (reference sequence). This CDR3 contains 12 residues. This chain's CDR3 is CASTPATGELFF.

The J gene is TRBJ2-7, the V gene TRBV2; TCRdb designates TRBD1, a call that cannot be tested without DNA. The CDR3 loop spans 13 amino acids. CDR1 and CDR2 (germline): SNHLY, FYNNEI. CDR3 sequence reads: CASSRTVSYEQYF.

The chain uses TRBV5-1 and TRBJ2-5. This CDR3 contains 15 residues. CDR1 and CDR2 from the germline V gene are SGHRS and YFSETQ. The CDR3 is CASSLGANSQETQYF.

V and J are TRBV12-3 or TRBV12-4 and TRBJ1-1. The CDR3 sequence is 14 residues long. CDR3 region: CASSATVSGTEAFF.

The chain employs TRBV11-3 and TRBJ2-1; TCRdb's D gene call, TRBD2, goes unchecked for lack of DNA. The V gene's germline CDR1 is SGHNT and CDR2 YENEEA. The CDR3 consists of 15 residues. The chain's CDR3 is CASSLNGPSYNEQFF.

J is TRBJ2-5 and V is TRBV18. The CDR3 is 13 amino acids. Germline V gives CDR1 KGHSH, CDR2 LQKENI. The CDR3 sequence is CASSPTSRETQYF.

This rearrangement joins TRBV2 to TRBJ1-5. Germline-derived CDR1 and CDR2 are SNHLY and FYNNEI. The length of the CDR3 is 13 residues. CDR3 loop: CASSGLKAQPQHF.

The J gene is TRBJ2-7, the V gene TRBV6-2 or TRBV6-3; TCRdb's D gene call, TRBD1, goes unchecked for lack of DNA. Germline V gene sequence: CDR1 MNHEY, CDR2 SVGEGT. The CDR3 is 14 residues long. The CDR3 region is CASSRGQVAYEQYF.

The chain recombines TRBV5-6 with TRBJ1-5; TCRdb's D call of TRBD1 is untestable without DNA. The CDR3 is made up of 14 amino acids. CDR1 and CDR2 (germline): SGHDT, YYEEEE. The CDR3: CASSSGDRNQPQHF.

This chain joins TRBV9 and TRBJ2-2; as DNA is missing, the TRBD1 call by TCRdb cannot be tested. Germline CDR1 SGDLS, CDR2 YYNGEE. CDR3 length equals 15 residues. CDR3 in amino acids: CASSVDSFGTGELFF.

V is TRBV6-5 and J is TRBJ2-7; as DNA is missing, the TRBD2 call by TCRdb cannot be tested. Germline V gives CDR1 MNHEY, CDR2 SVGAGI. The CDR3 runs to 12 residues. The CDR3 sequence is CASSPGPNEQYF.

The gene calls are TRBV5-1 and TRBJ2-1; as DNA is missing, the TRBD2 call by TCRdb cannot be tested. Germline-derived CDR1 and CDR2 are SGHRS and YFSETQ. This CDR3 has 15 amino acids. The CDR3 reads CASSLAGLDNNEQFF.